The entry below gives a single T cell receptor beta chain sequence along with its context. The specificity of this receptor is unknown. Qualities for individual bases were not recorded, and no much larger clone is one base off. These data belong to a study of control samples from healthy donors and cancer patients (dated by TCRdb to about 2020). V and J are trimmed by 4 bases and 6 bases, and the gene matches miss 6 bases of the junction. Based on the germline V gene, the CDR1 and CDR2 sequences are SGHRS and YFSETQ. From the cysteine through the phenylalanine, the CDR3 covers 13 amino acids. Only the CDR3 region is kept as DNA, spanning 39 bases read in frame from base 1. The library relied on the immunoSEQ multiplex PCR assay. TCRdb mirrors the immuneACCESS table, restricted to in-frame sequences. Some clones are absent from its copies; in checked studies, under half trace to an unresolved V gene, and the reason for the others is unknown. A total of 50,000 or so clones appear in this sample, about 80% of them only once. The ten largest clonotypes hold roughly 9.1% of the sample.

The specimen was blood. In this chain, TRBV5-1 is recombined with TRBJ1-1, and 7 junctional nucleotides match TRBD1. This clonotype originated in a man between 65 and 79 years old in good health. The DNA is TGCGCCAGCAGCCATGGGACAGTATCTGAAGCTTTCTTT. Its amino acids are CASSHGTVSEAFF.